Listed here is a single TCR beta chain. What it binds is unknown. The CDR3 covers 16 residues. Germline CDR1 and CDR2: SGDLS and YYNGEE. Unmatched junction bases numbered 10, after V lost 3 bases and J lost 4 bases. The data derive from a study of T cell responses to AZD1222 COVID-19 vaccine. Assay used: immunoSEQ multiplex PCR; TCRdb lists only in-frame clones, some missing. Here the sample spans 200,000 to 250,000 clones, roughly 91% being singletons. Study results and caveats: When two AZD1222 doses had been given, Spike-specific TCR breadth and depth rose. Spike was spanned by vaccine-associated CD4 TCRs, with dominance at 160-218 and 743-854.

The sample consisted of peripheral blood, taken on day 0 of MenACWY control vaccination. The clonotype was recovered from an adult in good health. This chain links TRBV9 with TRBJ2-3, with 8 nucleotides matching TRBD2. Here the CDR3 DNA reads TGTGCCAGCAGCGCTCGGGGCGGGGGGAGTGCAGATACGCAGTATTTT. Translated, it gives CASSARGGGSADTQYF. The variable domain in full, completed from reference TRBV9 and TRBJ2-3, reads DSGVTQTPKHLITATGQRVTLRCSPRSGDLSVYWYQQSLDQGLQFLIQYYNGEERAKGNILERFSAQQFPDLHSELNLSSLELGDSALYFCASSARGGGSADTQYFGPGTRLTVL.